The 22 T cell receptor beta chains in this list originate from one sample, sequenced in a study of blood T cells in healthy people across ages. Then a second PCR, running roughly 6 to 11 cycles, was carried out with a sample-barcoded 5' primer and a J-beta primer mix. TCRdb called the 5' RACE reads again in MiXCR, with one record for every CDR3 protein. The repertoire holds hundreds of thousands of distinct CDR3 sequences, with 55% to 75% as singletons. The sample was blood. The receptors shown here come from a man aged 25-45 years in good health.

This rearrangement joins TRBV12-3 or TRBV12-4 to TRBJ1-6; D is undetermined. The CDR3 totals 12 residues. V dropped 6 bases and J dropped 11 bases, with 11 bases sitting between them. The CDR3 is CASSLREAPLHF. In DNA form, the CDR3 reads TGTGCCAGCAGCCTGAGGGAGGCACCCCTCCACTTT.

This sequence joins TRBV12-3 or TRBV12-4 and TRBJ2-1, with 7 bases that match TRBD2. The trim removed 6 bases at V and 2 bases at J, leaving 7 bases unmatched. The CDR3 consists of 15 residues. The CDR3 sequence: CASSSPGLPYNEQFF. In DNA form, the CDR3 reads TGTGCCAGCAGCTCACCGGGACTACCCTACAATGAGCAGTTCTTC.

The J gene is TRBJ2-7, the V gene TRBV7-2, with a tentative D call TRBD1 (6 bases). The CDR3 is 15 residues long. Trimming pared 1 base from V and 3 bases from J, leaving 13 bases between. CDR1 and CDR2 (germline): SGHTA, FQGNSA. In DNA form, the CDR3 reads TGTGCCAGCAGCTTAGTCTGGGGGCGCGACTACGAGCAGTACTTC. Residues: CASSLVWGRDYEQYF.

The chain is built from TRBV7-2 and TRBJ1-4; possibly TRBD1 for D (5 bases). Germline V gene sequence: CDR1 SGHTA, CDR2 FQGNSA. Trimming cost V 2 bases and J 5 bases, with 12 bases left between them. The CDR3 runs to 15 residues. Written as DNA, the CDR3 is TGTGCCAGCAGCTTACAGGGCTCCCGAAATGAAAAACTGTTTTTT. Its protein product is CASSLQGSRNEKLFF.

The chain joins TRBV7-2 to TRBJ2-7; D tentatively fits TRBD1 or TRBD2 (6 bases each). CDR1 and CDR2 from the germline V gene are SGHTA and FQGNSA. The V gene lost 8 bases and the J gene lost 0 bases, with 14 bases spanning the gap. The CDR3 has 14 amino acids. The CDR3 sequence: CASLRDTSSYEQYF. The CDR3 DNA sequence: TGTGCCAGCCTGCGGGACACCAGCTCCTACGAGCAGTACTTC.

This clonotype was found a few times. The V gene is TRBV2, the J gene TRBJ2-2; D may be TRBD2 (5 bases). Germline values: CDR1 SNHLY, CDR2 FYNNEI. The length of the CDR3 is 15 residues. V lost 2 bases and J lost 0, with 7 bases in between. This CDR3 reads CASSEQRTNTGELFF. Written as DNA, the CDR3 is TGTGCCAGCAGTGAACAGCGGACGAACACCGGGGAGCTGTTTTTT.

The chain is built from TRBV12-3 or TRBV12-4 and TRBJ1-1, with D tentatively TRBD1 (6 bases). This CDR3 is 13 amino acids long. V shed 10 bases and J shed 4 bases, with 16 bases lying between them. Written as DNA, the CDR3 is TGTGCCACGGGGGGCACCCTGGGCACTGAAGCTTTCTTT. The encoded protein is CATGGTLGTEAFF.

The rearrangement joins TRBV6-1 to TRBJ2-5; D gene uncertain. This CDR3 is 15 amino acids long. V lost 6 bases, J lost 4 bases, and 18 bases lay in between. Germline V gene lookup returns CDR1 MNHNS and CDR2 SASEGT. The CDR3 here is CASSNSARFRETQYF. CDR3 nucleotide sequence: TGTGCCAGCAGCAACTCGGCGAGGTTCCGAGAGACCCAGTACTTC.

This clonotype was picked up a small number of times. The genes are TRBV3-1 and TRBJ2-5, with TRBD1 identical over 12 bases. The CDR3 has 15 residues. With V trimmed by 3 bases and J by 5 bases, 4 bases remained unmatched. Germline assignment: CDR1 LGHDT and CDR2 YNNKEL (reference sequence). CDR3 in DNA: TGTGCCAGCAGCCAGGGACAGGGGGCGCGGGAGACCCAGTACTTC. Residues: CASSQGQGARETQYF.

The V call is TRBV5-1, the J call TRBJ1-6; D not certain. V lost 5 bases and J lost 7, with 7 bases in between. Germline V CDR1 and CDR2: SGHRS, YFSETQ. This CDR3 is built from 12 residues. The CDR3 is CASRTENSPLHF. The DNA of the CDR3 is TGCGCCAGCAGGACTGAGAATTCACCCCTCCACTTT.

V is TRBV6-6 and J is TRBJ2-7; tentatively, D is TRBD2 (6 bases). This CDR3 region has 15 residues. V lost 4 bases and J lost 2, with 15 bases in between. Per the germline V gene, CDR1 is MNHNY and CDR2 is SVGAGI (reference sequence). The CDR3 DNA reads TGTGCCAGCAGTTTCGGGGGTGGGGCGACCTACGAGCAGTACTTC. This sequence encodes CASSFGGGATYEQYF.

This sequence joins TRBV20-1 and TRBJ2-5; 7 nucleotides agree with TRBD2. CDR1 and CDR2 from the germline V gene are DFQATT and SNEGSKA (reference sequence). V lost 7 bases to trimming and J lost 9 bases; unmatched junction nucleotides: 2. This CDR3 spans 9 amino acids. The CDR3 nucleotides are TGCAGTGTAGGACTAGCCCAGTACTTC. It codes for CSVGLAQYF.

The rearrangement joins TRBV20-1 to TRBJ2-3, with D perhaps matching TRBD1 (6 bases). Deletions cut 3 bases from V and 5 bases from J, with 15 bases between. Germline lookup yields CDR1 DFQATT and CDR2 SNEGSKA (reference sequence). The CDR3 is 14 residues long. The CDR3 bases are TGCAGTGCTAGTTGGGACACTAGGGAAGATACGCAGTATTTT. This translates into CSASWDTREDTQYF.

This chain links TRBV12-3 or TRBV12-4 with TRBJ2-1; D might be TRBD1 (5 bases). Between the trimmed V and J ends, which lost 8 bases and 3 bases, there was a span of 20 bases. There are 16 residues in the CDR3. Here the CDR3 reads CASGWVKGYYYNEQFF. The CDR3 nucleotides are TGTGCCAGCGGGTGGGTCAAGGGGTACTACTACAATGAGCAGTTCTTC.

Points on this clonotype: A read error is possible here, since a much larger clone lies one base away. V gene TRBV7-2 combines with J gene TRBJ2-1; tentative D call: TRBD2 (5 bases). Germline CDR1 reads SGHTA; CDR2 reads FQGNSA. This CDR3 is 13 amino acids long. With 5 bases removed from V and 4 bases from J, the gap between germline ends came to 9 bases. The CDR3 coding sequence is TGTGCCAGCAGCACTAGAGGGTACAATGAGCAGTTCTTC. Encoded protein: CASSTRGYNEQFF. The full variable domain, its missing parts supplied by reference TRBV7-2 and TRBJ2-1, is GAGVSQSPSNKVTEKGKDVELRCDPISGHTALYWYRQSLGQGLEFLIYFQGNSAPDKSGLPSDRFSAERTGGSVSTLTIQRTQQEDSAVYLCASSTRGYNEQFFGPGTRLTVL.

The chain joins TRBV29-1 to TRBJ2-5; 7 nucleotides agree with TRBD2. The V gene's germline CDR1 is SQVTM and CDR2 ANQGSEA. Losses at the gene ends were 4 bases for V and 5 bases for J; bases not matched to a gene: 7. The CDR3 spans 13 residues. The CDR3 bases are TGCAGCGTTGTTCGGGGGGAAAAGGAGACCCAGTACTTC. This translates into CSVVRGEKETQYF.

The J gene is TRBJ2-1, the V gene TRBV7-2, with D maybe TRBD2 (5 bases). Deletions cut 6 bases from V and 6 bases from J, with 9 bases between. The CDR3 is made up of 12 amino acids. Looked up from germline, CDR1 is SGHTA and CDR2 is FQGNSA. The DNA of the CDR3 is TGTGCCAGCAGAAGAAGCGGCAATGAGCAGTTCTTC. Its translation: CASRRSGNEQFF.

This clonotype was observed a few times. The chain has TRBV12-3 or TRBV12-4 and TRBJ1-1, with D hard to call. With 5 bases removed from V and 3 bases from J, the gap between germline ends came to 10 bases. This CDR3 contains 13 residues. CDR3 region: CASSPNRYTEAFF. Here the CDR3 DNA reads TGTGCCAGCAGTCCAAACAGATACACTGAAGCTTTCTTT.

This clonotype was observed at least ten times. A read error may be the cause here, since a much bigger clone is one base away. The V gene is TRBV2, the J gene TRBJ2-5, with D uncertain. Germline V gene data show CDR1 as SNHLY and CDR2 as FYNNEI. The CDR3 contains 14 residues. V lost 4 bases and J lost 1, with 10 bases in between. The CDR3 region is CASSARRPQETQYF. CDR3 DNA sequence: TGTGCCAGCAGTGCCCGACGGCCCCAAGAGACCCAGTACTTC.

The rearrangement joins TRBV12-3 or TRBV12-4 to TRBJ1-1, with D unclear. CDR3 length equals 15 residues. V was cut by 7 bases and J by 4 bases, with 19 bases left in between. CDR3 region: CASTSGVYVGTEAFF. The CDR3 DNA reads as TGTGCCAGCACCTCCGGGGTGTATGTGGGCACTGAAGCTTTCTTT.

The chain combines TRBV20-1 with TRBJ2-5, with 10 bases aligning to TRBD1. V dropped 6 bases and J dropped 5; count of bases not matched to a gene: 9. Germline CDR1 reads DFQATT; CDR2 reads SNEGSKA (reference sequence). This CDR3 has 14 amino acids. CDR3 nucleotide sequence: TGCAGTGCCACCGCAGACAGGGGGCAGGAGACCCAGTACTTC. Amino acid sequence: CSATADRGQETQYF.

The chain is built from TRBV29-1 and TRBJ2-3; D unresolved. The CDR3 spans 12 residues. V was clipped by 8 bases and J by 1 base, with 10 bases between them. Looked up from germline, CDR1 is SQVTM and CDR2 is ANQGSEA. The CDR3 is CSPYAGTDTQYF. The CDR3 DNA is TGCAGCCCCTACGCCGGCACAGATACGCAGTATTTT.